This is a list of T cell receptor beta chains from one sample in a study of blood T cell repertoires in COVID-19. Only in-frame clones appear in the TCRdb table, and some are missing; sequencing was by immunoSEQ multiplex PCR. The data contain about 120,000 clones, about 78% of them seen just once; the ten biggest clones take up over 2%. The material sequenced was peripheral blood. Receptors originate from a man between 65 and 85 years old with acute or convalescent COVID-19. Each CDR3 is given with its conserved first and last residue. Fields, in order: V gene, CDR3 protein.

v_gene: TRBV7-2
CDR3aa: CASSAGQSWGYTF

v_gene: TRBV6-6
CDR3aa: CASSPSPTGMPNSPLHF

v_gene: TRBV11-3
CDR3aa: CASSFGTGASVNYGYTF

v_gene: TRBV20-1
CDR3aa: CSASAGSSYNSPLHF

v_gene: TRBV6-5
CDR3aa: CASSKGEKLFF

v_gene: TRBV7-3
CDR3aa: CASSFRGGSNGEAFF

v_gene: TRBV5-3
CDR3aa: CARSPGGNPRSSNYGYTF

v_gene: TRBV18
CDR3aa: CASSLGTSAFDTQYF

v_gene: TRBV6-2/TRBV6-3
CDR3aa: CASRPSGSAYEQYF

v_gene: TRBV6-1
CDR3aa: CASSEDQVAGSYEQYF

v_gene: TRBV10-2
CDR3aa: CASSEQGNYEQYF

v_gene: TRBV7-2
CDR3aa: CASSLDGGHQETQYF

v_gene: TRBV5-4
CDR3aa: CASSTGQGNQPQHF

v_gene: TRBV28
CDR3aa: CASSLRDGYTF

v_gene: TRBV7-2
CDR3aa: CASSFSGLVTETQYF

v_gene: TRBV25-1
CDR3aa: CASSESQGLGTQYF

v_gene: TRBV18
CDR3aa: CASSPRTSGADTQYF

v_gene: TRBV6-2/TRBV6-3
CDR3aa: CASSPHRGTGELFF

v_gene: TRBV12-5
CDR3aa: CASGLWQGPEKLFF

v_gene: TRBV4-3
CDR3aa: CASSQDSVGSSYEQYF

v_gene: TRBV5-1
CDR3aa: CASSLEGQGSGNTIYF

v_gene: TRBV5-4
CDR3aa: CASSLGQDYYGYTF

v_gene: TRBV30
CDR3aa: CAWSQTGLQEKLFF

v_gene: TRBV10-3
CDR3aa: CAISDGQGLNYGYTF

v_gene: TRBV9
CDR3aa: CASSVDIGSGGEKLFF

v_gene: TRBV11-3
CDR3aa: CASSLERQGNYGYTF

v_gene: TRBV4-1
CDR3aa: CASSQDVTASNQPQHF

v_gene: TRBV9
CDR3aa: CASSVGSQGRAGYTF

v_gene: TRBV18
CDR3aa: CASSPTSPPSTDTQYF

v_gene: TRBV4-1
CDR3aa: CASSPRTVQGHEQYF

v_gene: TRBV4-1
CDR3aa: CASSQVGQGRATEAFF

v_gene: TRBV5-1
CDR3aa: CASSLEQNTEAFF

v_gene: TRBV5-4
CDR3aa: CASTERGSYNEQFF

v_gene: TRBV2
CDR3aa: CASSSGFDGYTF

v_gene: TRBV5-6
CDR3aa: CASSPGTGVITGELFF

v_gene: TRBV6-5
CDR3aa: CASSPPGSTGELFF

v_gene: TRBV5-4
CDR3aa: CASSLGGLMNTEAFF

v_gene: TRBV5-4
CDR3aa: CASSLAGTDTQYF

v_gene: TRBV4-3
CDR3aa: CASSRDGGSRRTDTQYF

v_gene: TRBV24-1
CDR3aa: CATSDPKGYTF